These T cell receptor beta chains were read from a single sample in a study of cytomegalovirus exposure and HLA in healthy donors. Produced via immunoSEQ multiplex PCR; TCRdb's table is partial and in-frame only. Altogether 100,000 or so clones are present, around 73% being singletons, with the ten largest covering 1.3%. Source material: PBMCs. These receptors were collected from a man aged 25 to 45 in good health and CMV-seronegative. Both conserved end residues are part of each CDR3. Part of the rows lack a size; the others show once, few, many or a class for expanded clones.

CDR3aa: CSVEWVGGLSSEQYF; j_gene: TRBJ2-7; v_gene: TRBV29-1; abundance: NA
CDR3aa: CASSRGQGDAGYTF; j_gene: TRBJ1-2; v_gene: TRBV4-1; abundance: NA
CDR3aa: CASSQDLGQYNEQFF; j_gene: TRBJ2-1; v_gene: TRBV4-1; abundance: NA
CDR3aa: CASSTAEGQPYNEQFF; j_gene: TRBJ2-1; v_gene: TRBV18; abundance: NA
CDR3aa: CSSDGGAETQYF; j_gene: TRBJ2-5; v_gene: TRBV29-1; abundance: NA
CDR3aa: CASSLGRDRGPPNYGYTF; j_gene: TRBJ1-2; v_gene: TRBV7-9; abundance: NA
CDR3aa: CASRLSLNTGELFF; j_gene: TRBJ2-2; v_gene: TRBV7-9; abundance: NA
CDR3aa: CASRPRTGGISYEQYF; j_gene: NA; v_gene: TRBV7-8; abundance: NA
CDR3aa: CASSDPGNQPQHF; j_gene: TRBJ1-5; v_gene: TRBV19; abundance: NA
CDR3aa: CASSSTSGGAYEQYF; j_gene: TRBJ2-7; v_gene: TRBV19; abundance: NA
CDR3aa: CASSVDGLHTEAFF; j_gene: TRBJ1-1; v_gene: TRBV9; abundance: NA
CDR3aa: CASSRRQGIDEQYF; j_gene: TRBJ2-7; v_gene: TRBV4-1; abundance: NA
CDR3aa: CASSLVQESNYGYTF; j_gene: TRBJ1-2; v_gene: TRBV7-2; abundance: NA
CDR3aa: CASSPKSLAGEGTQYF; j_gene: TRBJ2-5; v_gene: TRBV7-2; abundance: NA
CDR3aa: CASSIGRNYGYTF; j_gene: TRBJ1-2; v_gene: TRBV19; abundance: NA
CDR3aa: CASRQGANTGELFF; j_gene: TRBJ2-2; v_gene: TRBV6-4; abundance: NA
CDR3aa: CASSLGDRYQPQHF; j_gene: TRBJ1-5; v_gene: TRBV5-6; abundance: NA
CDR3aa: CSSSLTGDNEQFF; j_gene: TRBJ2-1; v_gene: TRBV7-9; abundance: NA
CDR3aa: CASSQDSLMNTEAFF; j_gene: TRBJ1-1; v_gene: TRBV5-1; abundance: NA
CDR3aa: CASSVGGQRNTEAFF; j_gene: TRBJ1-1; v_gene: TRBV9; abundance: NA
CDR3aa: CASSYGGTGLETQYF; j_gene: TRBJ2-5; v_gene: TRBV6-5; abundance: NA
CDR3aa: CASSQLQETQYF; j_gene: TRBJ2-5; v_gene: TRBV6-6; abundance: NA
CDR3aa: CASSLDSANTGELFF; j_gene: TRBJ2-2; v_gene: TRBV7-9; abundance: NA
CDR3aa: CASSPTGTTYEQYF; j_gene: TRBJ2-7; v_gene: TRBV18; abundance: NA
CDR3aa: CSARATGVSSTDTQYF; j_gene: TRBJ2-3; v_gene: TRBV29-1; abundance: NA
CDR3aa: CASSGGTGHEQYF; j_gene: TRBJ2-7; v_gene: TRBV7-9; abundance: NA
CDR3aa: CASSLVGGWEQFF; j_gene: TRBJ2-1; v_gene: TRBV11-2; abundance: NA
CDR3aa: CASSIQDSSDTQYF; j_gene: TRBJ2-3; v_gene: TRBV19; abundance: NA
CDR3aa: CSVEEDSQETQYF; j_gene: TRBJ2-5; v_gene: TRBV29-1; abundance: NA
CDR3aa: CASSSVPYNEQFF; j_gene: TRBJ2-1; v_gene: TRBV11-2; abundance: NA
CDR3aa: CATSTPPARQGGVYEQYF; j_gene: TRBJ2-7; v_gene: TRBV15; abundance: NA
CDR3aa: CASSLAVTDTGELFF; j_gene: TRBJ2-2; v_gene: TRBV7-2; abundance: few
CDR3aa: CATSRLRGITEAFF; j_gene: TRBJ1-1; v_gene: TRBV15; abundance: NA
CDR3aa: CASSLYSSNSYGYTF; j_gene: TRBJ1-2; v_gene: TRBV5-6; abundance: NA
CDR3aa: CASSGPGQGLGYGYTF; j_gene: TRBJ1-2; v_gene: TRBV28; abundance: NA
CDR3aa: CASSRDRGLGEQYF; j_gene: TRBJ2-7; v_gene: TRBV4-1; abundance: NA
CDR3aa: CAISERGRVDGYTF; j_gene: TRBJ1-2; v_gene: TRBV10-3; abundance: NA
CDR3aa: CAWSVGGTLYEQYF; j_gene: TRBJ2-7; v_gene: TRBV30; abundance: NA
CDR3aa: CSVEAESQYF; j_gene: TRBJ2-5; v_gene: TRBV29-1; abundance: NA
CDR3aa: CASTPGQGALRGYTF; j_gene: TRBJ1-2; v_gene: TRBV19; abundance: NA
CDR3aa: CASSGGLAGLAQYF; j_gene: TRBJ2-5; v_gene: TRBV19; abundance: NA
CDR3aa: CASSFSGGRQTNQPQHF; j_gene: TRBJ1-5; v_gene: TRBV7-9; abundance: few
CDR3aa: CASYRHGGTGELFF; j_gene: TRBJ2-2; v_gene: TRBV10-1; abundance: once
CDR3aa: CASSQSWDRGPEVTEAFF; j_gene: TRBJ1-1; v_gene: TRBV7-2; abundance: NA
CDR3aa: CASSVRGRNSPLHF; j_gene: TRBJ1-6; v_gene: TRBV5-1; abundance: NA
CDR3aa: CASSVDGGTGELFF; j_gene: TRBJ2-2; v_gene: TRBV9; abundance: NA
CDR3aa: CASSSAFWNSGLLTDTQYF; j_gene: TRBJ2-3; v_gene: TRBV5-4; abundance: once
CDR3aa: CASSSPDPRDRLSYEQYF; j_gene: TRBJ2-7; v_gene: TRBV11-2; abundance: NA
CDR3aa: CASSLRDTNTGELFF; j_gene: TRBJ2-2; v_gene: TRBV2; abundance: NA
CDR3aa: CASSQDLNYNEQFF; j_gene: TRBJ2-1; v_gene: TRBV4-3; abundance: NA
CDR3aa: CASRPGGTENTEAFF; j_gene: TRBJ1-1; v_gene: TRBV7-9; abundance: NA
CDR3aa: CASSTPGLAGLYEQYF; j_gene: TRBJ2-7; v_gene: TRBV28; abundance: NA
CDR3aa: CASSFLDSETEAFF; j_gene: TRBJ1-1; v_gene: TRBV5-4; abundance: NA
CDR3aa: CASSNPGLREKLFF; j_gene: TRBJ1-4; v_gene: TRBV19; abundance: NA
CDR3aa: CASSVGVSYEQYF; j_gene: TRBJ2-7; v_gene: TRBV9; abundance: NA
CDR3aa: CASSSQTGGPSNTQYF; j_gene: TRBJ2-3; v_gene: TRBV5-6; abundance: NA
CDR3aa: CASLSAAGSNTGELFF; j_gene: TRBJ2-2; v_gene: TRBV28; abundance: NA
CDR3aa: CASSDSSNRANSPLHF; j_gene: TRBJ1-6; v_gene: TRBV6-4; abundance: NA
CDR3aa: CASSTRPWTSENIQYF; j_gene: TRBJ2-4; v_gene: TRBV2; abundance: few